This TCR beta chain was captured in a study of low-dose radiotherapy and immunotherapy resistance in tumors. Many counts were recorded for this clonotype. Both TCRalpha and TCRbeta chains were reverse transcribed with V-gene-specific primers. It was with a constant-region primer and a V-primer adapter that TCRs were amplified over roughly 18 PCR cycles. One entry per CDR3 protein, called by TCRdb with MiXCR from the reads. In the table there are under 90,000 distinct CDR3 sequences, over 15% of which are singletons. Time point reported: after trial treatment. Treatment: LDRT plus nivolumab, ipilimumab, low-dose cyclophosphamide and aspirin (RACIN trial). Every donor was treated with nivolumab, ipilimumab, aspirin, low-dose cyclophosphamide and also low-dose radiotherapy. Advanced solid tumors lacking tumor-infiltrating lymphocytes were present in eligible patients. The CDR3 runs to 14 residues. V dropped 1 base and J dropped 7 bases, with 11 bases sitting between them. Germline values: CDR1 LGHDT, CDR2 YNNKEL (reference sequence).

The sequences come from PBMCs, collected after low-dose radiotherapy plus immunotherapy. This receptor was obtained from a male donor with prostate cancer. V gene TRBV3-1 combines with J gene TRBJ1-5, with D possibly TRBD1 on 5 matching bases. DNA for the CDR3: TGTGCCAGCAGCCAAGCTGGGGCACAGCAGCCCCAGCATTTT. Residues: CASSQAGAQQPQHF.